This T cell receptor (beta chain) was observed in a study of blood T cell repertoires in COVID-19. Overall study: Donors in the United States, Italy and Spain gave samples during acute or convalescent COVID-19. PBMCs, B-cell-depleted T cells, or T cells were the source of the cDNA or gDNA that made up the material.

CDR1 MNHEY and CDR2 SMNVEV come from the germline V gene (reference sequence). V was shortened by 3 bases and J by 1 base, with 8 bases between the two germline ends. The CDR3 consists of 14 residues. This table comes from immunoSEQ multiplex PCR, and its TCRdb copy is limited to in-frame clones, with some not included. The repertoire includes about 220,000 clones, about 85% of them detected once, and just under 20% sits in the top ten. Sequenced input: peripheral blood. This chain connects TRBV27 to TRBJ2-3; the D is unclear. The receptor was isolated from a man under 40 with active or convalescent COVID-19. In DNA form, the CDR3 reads TGTGCCAGCAGTTTGGTGTCGGGCACAGATACGCAGTATTTT. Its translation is CASSLVSGTDTQYF.